The 14 T cell receptor beta chains presented below share a single source sample, sequenced in a study of CD8+ T cells in alopecia areata. Reverse transcription of extracted RNA yielded cDNA, which provided the sequencing template. Assay used: immunoSEQ multiplex PCR; TCRdb lists only in-frame clones, some missing. The table includes fewer than 250,000 clones, roughly 60% detected once. The treatment: oral pan-JAK inhibitor, 5-10 mg twice daily. The specimen comprised CD4+ T cells sorted from blood, sampled at week 24, from a patient treated with tofacitinib. These receptors were obtained from a human donor with alopecia areata.

This clone was seen a few times. The V gene is TRBV7-2, the J gene TRBJ1-1; a possible D gene is TRBD1 (6 bases). V gave up 0 bases and J gave up 0 bases, with 8 bases separating them. CDR3 size: 15 residues. Germline lookup yields CDR1 SGHTA and CDR2 FQGNSA. The CDR3 spells CASSLAGTLNTEAFF. CDR3 coding DNA: TGTGCCAGCAGCTTAGCGGGGACATTGAACACTGAAGCTTTCTTT.

The chain recombines TRBV5-1 with TRBJ1-1; D gene uncertain. CDR3 size: 14 residues. Looked up from germline, CDR1 is SGHRS and CDR2 is YFSETQ. V was shortened by 3 bases and J by 1 base, with 10 bases between the two germline ends. CDR3 residues: CASSSGGRNTEAFF. Here the CDR3 DNA reads TGCGCCAGCAGCTCGGGAGGGCGGAACACTGAAGCTTTCTTT.

This sequence joins TRBV10-3 and TRBJ1-6; unclear D gene. The germline V gene has CDR1 ENHRY and CDR2 SYGVKD. Trimming cost V 7 bases and J 7 bases, with 11 bases left between them. The CDR3 is made up of 13 amino acids. CDR3 region: CAITPGLNSPLHF. DNA of the CDR3: TGTGCCATCACACCCGGGTTGAATTCACCCCTCCACTTT.

This clone appeared a few times. The chain is built from TRBV9 and TRBJ1-5; 7 bases match TRBD1. The CDR3 loop spans 15 amino acids. The V segment lost 4 bases and the J segment 0 bases; nucleotides outside the gene matches: 4. CDR1 SGDLS and CDR2 YYNGEE come from the germline V gene. CDR3 in amino acids: CASSPTGLSNQPQHF. The CDR3 DNA is TGTGCCAGCAGCCCGACAGGGCTTAGCAATCAGCCCCAGCATTTT. The complete variable domain, with remaining parts taken from reference TRBV9 and TRBJ1-5, reads DSGVTQTPKHLITATGQRVTLRCSPRSGDLSVYWYQQSLDQGLQFLIQYYNGEERAKGNILERFSAQQFPDLHSELNLSSLELGDSALYFCASSPTGLSNQPQHFGDGTRLSIL.

This clone was observed a handful of times. The rearrangement uses TRBV29-1 and TRBJ2-3, with TRBD2 identical over 8 bases. The CDR3 has 13 residues. V lost 6 bases and J lost 5; bases outside the gene matches: 7. Germline V gives CDR1 SQVTM, CDR2 ANQGSEA. CDR3 in DNA: TGCAGCGTACAGCGGGGGTCGGGAGATACGCAGTATTTT. Its translation is CSVQRGSGDTQYF.

The chain couples TRBV4-3 to TRBJ1-1, with unresolved D. V was trimmed by 0 bases and J by 5 bases, leaving 7 bases between them. In germline, CDR1 is LGHNA, CDR2 YSLEER. CDR3 length: 13 amino acids. The CDR3: CASSQDVITEAFF. The CDR3 bases are TGCGCCAGCAGCCAAGATGTTATAACTGAAGCTTTCTTT.

This clone was observed a handful of times. The chain joins TRBV14 to TRBJ2-3; D ambiguous. Trimming removed 4 bases from V and 0 bases from J, with 5 bases in between. The germline CDR1 and CDR2 sequences are SGHDN and FVKESK. The CDR3 sequence is 13 residues long. The CDR3 nucleotides are TGTGCCAGCAGCCGAGAGAGCACAGATACGCAGTATTTT. As protein: CASSRESTDTQYF. Variable domain in full (rest from reference TRBV14 and TRBJ2-3): EAGVTQFPSHSVIEKGQTVTLRCDPISGHDNLYWYRRVMGKEIKFLLHFVKESKQDESGMPNNRFLAERTGGTYSTLKVQPAELEDSGVYFCASSRESTDTQYFGPGTRLTVL.

This clone was observed a handful of times. V usage is TRBV29-1 and J usage is TRBJ2-7; D is unclear. Germline lookup yields CDR1 SQVTM and CDR2 ANQGSEA. The CDR3 is 12 residues long. With 7 bases removed from V and 5 bases from J, the gap between germline ends came to 15 bases. CDR3 sequence reads: CSAARIRDEQYF. The CDR3 DNA is TGCAGCGCCGCGAGGATTCGAGACGAGCAGTACTTC.

The sample holds a few counts of this clone. This chain uses TRBV4-3 with TRBJ2-3; D unresolved. Germline V gene data show CDR1 as LGHNA and CDR2 as YSLEER. CDR3 length: 14 residues. V lost 3 bases, J lost 0 bases, and 7 bases lay in between. Here the CDR3 DNA reads TGCGCCAGCAGCCACCCGGACAGCACAGATACGCAGTATTTT. Its protein is CASSHPDSTDTQYF.

This chain joins TRBV29-1 and TRBJ2-1; D unclear. CDR1 and CDR2 (germline): SQVTM, ANQGSEA. The V end was cut by 3 bases, the J end by 0 bases, with 9 bases between. This CDR3 spans 14 amino acids. In nucleotides, the CDR3 is TGCAGCGTTGATCTACGGGTCTCCTACAATGAGCAGTTCTTC. Its translation is CSVDLRVSYNEQFF.

This clone was seen more than once but under ten times. The genes are TRBV11-2 and TRBJ1-6; 10 bases line up with TRBD1. From germline, CDR1 is SGHAT and CDR2 FQNNGV. The CDR3 totals 16 residues. J gave up 6 bases and V 5 bases, and 7 bases lay outside the gene matches. DNA of the CDR3: TGTGCCAGCAGCACGGGACAGGGGCAGGGTAATTCACCCCTCCACTTT. Its translation is CASSTGQGQGNSPLHF.

This rearrangement joins TRBV30 to TRBJ1-1, with 12 bases fitting TRBD1. The germline CDR1 and CDR2 sequences are GTSNPN and SVGIG (reference sequence). The CDR3 has 17 amino acids. The V gene end was trimmed by 3 bases and the J gene end by 1 base; junction bases not matched to a gene: 9. Here the CDR3 reads CAWRLRDRGRWNTEAFF. In DNA, the CDR3 is TGTGCCTGGAGACTCCGGGACAGGGGGCGATGGAACACTGAAGCTTTCTTT.

The chain has TRBV25-1 and TRBJ2-5, with 7 bases that match TRBD1. The CDR3 is 17 residues long. J was trimmed by 2 bases and V by 1 base; bases with no gene match: 10. Per the germline V gene, CDR1 is MGHDK and CDR2 is SYGVNS. For the CDR3, the DNA is TGTGCCAGCAGTGAATTGGGGACAGCCGTCGCTCAAGAGACCCAGTACTTC. This sequence encodes CASSELGTAVAQETQYF.

The chain combines TRBV6-5 with TRBJ1-1; perhaps TRBD1 as D (5 bases). This CDR3 has 15 residues. Deletions cut 4 bases from V and 3 bases from J, with 15 bases between. The germline V gene encodes CDR1 MNHEY and CDR2 SVGAGI. CDR3 amino acids: CASSLTRAADTEAFF. DNA for the CDR3: TGTGCCAGCAGTTTAACCAGGGCGGCGGACACTGAAGCTTTCTTT.